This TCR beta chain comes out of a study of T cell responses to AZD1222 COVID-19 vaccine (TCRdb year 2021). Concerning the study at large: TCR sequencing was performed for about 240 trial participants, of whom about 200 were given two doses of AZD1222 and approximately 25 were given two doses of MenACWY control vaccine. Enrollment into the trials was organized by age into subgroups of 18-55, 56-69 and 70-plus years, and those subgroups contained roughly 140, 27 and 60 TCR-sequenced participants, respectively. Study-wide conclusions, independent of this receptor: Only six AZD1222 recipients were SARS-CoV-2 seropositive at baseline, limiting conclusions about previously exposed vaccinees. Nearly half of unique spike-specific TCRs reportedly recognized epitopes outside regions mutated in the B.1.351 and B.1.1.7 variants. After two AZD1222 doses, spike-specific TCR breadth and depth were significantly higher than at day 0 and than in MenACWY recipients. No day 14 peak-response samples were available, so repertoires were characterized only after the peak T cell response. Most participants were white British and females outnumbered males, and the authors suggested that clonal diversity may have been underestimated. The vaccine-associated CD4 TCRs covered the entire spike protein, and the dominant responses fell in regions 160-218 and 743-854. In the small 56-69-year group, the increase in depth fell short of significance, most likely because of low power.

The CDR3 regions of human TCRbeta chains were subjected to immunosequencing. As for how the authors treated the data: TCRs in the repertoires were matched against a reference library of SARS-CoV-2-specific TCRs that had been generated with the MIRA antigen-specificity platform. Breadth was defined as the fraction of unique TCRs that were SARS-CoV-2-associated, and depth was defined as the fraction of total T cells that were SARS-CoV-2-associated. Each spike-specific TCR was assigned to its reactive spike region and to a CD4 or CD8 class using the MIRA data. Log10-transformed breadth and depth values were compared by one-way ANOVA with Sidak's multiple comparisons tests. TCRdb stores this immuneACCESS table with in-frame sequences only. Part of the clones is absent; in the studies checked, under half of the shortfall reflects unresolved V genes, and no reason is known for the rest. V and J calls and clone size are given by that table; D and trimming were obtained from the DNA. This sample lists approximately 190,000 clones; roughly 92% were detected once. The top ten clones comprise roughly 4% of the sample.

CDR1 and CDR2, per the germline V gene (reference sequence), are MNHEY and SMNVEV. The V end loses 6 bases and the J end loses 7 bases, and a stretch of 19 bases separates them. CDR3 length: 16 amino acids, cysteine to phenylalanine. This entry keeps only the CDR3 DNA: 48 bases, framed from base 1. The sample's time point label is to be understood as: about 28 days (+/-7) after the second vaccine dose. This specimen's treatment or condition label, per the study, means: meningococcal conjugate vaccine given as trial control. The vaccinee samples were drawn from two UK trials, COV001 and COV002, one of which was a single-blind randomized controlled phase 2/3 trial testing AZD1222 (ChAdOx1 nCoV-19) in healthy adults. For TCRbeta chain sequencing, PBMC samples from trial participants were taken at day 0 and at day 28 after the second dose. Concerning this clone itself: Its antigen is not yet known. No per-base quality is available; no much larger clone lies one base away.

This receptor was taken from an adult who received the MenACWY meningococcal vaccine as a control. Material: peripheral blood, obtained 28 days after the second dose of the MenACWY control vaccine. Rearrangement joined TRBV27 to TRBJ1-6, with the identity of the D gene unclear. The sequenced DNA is TGTGCCAGCAGCTTACCAGGACCCCAGCGGAATTCACCCCTCCACTTT. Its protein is CASSLPGPQRNSPLHF.